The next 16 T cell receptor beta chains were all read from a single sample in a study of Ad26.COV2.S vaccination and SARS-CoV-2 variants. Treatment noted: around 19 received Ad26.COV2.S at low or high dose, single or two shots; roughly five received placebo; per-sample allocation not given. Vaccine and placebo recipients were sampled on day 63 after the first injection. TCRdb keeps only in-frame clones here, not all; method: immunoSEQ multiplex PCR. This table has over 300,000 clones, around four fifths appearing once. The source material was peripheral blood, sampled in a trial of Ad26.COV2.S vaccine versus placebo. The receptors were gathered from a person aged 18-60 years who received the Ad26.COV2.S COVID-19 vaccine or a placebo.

CDR3 residues: CAIKGNREDEKLFF. The CDR3 DNA reads as TGTGCCATCAAAGGAAACAGAGAGGATGAAAAACTGTTTTTT. V gene TRBV10-3 combines with J gene TRBJ1-4; D gene uncertain. This CDR3 is 14 amino acids long. Germline V gene sequence: CDR1 ENHRY, CDR2 SYGVKD. Deletions cut 7 bases from V and 6 bases from J, with 15 bases between.

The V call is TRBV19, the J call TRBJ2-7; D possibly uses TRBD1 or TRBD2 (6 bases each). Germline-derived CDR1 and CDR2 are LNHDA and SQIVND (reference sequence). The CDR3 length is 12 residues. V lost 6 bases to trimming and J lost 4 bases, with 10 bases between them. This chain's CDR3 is CASSRGRYEQYF. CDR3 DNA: TGTGCCAGTAGCCGGGGGCGGTACGAGCAGTACTTC. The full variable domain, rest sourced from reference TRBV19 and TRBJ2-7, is DGGITQSPKYLFRKEGQNVTLSCEQNLNHDAMYWYRQDPGQGLRLIYYSQIVNDFQKGDIAEGYSVSREKKESFPLTVTSAQKNPTAFYLCASSRGRYEQYFGPGTRLTVT.

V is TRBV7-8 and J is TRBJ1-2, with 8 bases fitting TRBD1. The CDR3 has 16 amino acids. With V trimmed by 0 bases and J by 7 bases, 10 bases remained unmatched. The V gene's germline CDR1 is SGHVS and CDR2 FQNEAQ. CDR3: CASSLASGGLWSGYTF. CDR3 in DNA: TGTGCCAGCAGCTTAGCGTCAGGGGGCCTTTGGTCTGGCTACACCTTC.

The CDR3 here is CASTLGAGGKEQFF. CDR3 nucleotides: TGTGCCAGCACCCTCGGCGCGGGGGGAAAAGAGCAGTTCTTC. The chain carries TRBV6-6 and TRBJ2-1, with 8 bases identical to TRBD2. The V gene end was trimmed by 7 bases and the J gene end by 10 bases; junction bases not matched to a gene: 12. Germline CDR1 reads MNHNY; CDR2 reads SVGAGI (reference sequence). The CDR3 sequence is 14 residues long.

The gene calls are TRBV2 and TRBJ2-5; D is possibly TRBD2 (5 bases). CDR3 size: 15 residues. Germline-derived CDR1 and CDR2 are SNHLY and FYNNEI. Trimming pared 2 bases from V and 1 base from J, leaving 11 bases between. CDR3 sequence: CASSESAAVQETQYF. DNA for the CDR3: TGTGCCAGCAGTGAAAGTGCAGCGGTCCAAGAGACCCAGTACTTC.

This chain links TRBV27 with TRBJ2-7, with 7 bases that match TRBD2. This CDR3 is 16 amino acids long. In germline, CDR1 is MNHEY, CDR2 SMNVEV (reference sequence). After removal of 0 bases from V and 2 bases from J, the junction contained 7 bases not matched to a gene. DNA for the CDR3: TGTGCCAGCAGTTTATCGGGGGAGGGTTACACCTACGAGCAGTACTTC. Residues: CASSLSGEGYTYEQYF.

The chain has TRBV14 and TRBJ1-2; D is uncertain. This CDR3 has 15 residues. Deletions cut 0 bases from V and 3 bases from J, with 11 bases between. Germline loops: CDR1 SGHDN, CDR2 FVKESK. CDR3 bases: TGTGCCAGCAGCCAAGAGGCCCACCCGTACTATGGCTACACCTTC. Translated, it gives CASSQEAHPYYGYTF.

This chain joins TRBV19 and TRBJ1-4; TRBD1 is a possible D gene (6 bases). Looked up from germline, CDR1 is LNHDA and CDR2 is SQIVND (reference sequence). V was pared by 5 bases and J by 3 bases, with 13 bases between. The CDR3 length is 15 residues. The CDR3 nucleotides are TGTGCCAGTAGTGCAGGGGAACGGTCTAATGAAAAACTGTTTTTT. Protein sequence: CASSAGERSNEKLFF.

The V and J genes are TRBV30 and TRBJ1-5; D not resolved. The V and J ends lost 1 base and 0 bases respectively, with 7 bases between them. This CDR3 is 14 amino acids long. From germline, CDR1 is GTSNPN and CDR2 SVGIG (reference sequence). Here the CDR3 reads CAWSELLSNQPQHF. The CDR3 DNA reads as TGTGCCTGGAGTGAACTGCTTAGCAATCAGCCCCAGCATTTT.

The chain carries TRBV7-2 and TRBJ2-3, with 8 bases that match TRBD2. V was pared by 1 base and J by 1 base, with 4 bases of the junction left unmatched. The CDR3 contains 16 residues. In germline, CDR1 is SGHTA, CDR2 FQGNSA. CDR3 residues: CASSLGGRGGTDTQYF. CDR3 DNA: TGTGCCAGCAGCTTAGGTGGGCGGGGGGGCACAGATACGCAGTATTTT.

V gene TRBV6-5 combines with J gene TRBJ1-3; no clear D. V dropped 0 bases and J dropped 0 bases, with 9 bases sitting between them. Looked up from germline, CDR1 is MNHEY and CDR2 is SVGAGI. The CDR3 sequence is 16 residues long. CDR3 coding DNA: TGTGCCAGCAGTTACTCGACCAGTCACTCTGGAAACACCATATATTTT. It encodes CASSYSTSHSGNTIYF.

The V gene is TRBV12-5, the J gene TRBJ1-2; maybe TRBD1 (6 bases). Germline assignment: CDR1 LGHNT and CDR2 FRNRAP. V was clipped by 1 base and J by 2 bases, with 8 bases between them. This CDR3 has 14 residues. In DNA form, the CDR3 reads TGTGCTAGTGGTTTGGCAGGGGTAAACTATGGCTACACCTTC. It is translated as CASGLAGVNYGYTF.

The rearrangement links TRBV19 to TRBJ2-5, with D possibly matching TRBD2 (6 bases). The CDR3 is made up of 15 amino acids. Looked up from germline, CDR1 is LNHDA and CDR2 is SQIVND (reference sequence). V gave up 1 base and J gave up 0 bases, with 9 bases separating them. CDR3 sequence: CASSIGGLNQETQYF. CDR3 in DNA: TGTGCCAGTAGTATAGGGGGACTCAACCAAGAGACCCAGTACTTC.

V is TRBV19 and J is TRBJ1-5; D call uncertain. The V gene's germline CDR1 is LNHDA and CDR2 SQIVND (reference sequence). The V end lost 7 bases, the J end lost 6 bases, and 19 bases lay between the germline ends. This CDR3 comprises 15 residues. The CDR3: CASTHPGSLSQPQHF. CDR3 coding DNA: TGTGCCAGTACCCATCCGGGGTCATTGAGTCAGCCCCAGCATTTT.

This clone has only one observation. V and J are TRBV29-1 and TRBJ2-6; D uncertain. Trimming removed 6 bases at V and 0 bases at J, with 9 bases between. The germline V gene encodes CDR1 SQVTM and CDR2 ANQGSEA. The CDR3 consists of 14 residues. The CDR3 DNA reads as TGCAGCGTCAGGTGGGCCTCTGGGGCCAACGTCCTGACTTTC. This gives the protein CSVRWASGANVLTF.

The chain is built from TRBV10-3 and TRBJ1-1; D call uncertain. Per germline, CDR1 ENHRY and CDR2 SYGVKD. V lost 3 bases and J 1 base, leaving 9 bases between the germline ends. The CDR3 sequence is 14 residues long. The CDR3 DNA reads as TGTGCCATCAGTGAAACAGAACAGAACACTGAAGCTTTCTTT. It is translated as CAISETEQNTEAFF.